This is a list of T cell receptor beta chains from one sample in a study of T cell responses to AZD1222 COVID-19 vaccine. The data were produced by immunoSEQ multiplex PCR, yet TCRdb's version contains in-frame clones alone and is incomplete. This table has 110,000 or so clones, 75% to 95% appearing once. Specimen: peripheral blood, collected on day 0 of AZD1222 vaccination. The receptors were sampled from an adult in good health. Each CDR3 is given with its conserved first and last residue. The D gene is left open where the match is weak. Expanded clones get a size class; other rows say once, few or many, or leave the size out.

clone_size: NA
v_call: TRBV6-1
j_call: TRBJ1-5
d_call: NA
cdr3_aa: CASSEALRRPGEPQHF
cdr3_nt: TGTGCCAGCAGTGAAGCGCTTCGGCGCCCAGGGGAGCCCCAGCATTTT

clone_size: NA
v_call: TRBV5-1
j_call: TRBJ1-2
d_call: TRBD1
cdr3_aa: CASSLAPGQGNYGYTF
cdr3_nt: TGCGCCAGCAGCTTGGCACCGGGACAGGGAAACTATGGCTACACCTTC

clone_size: NA
v_call: TRBV7-8
j_call: TRBJ2-7
d_call: NA
cdr3_aa: CASSLGWGYEQYF
cdr3_nt: TGTGCCAGCAGCTTAGGGTGGGGGTACGAGCAGTACTTC

clone_size: NA
v_call: TRBV28
j_call: TRBJ2-1
d_call: NA
cdr3_aa: CASSSPDRNEQFF
cdr3_nt: TGTGCCAGCAGTTCCCCCGACAGAAATGAGCAGTTCTTC

clone_size: NA
v_call: TRBV7-9
j_call: TRBJ1-1
d_call: NA
cdr3_aa: CASSFPNTEAFF
cdr3_nt: TGTGCCAGCAGCTTTCCTAACACTGAAGCTTTCTTT

clone_size: NA
v_call: TRBV11-2
j_call: TRBJ1-5
d_call: NA
cdr3_aa: CASSVQGLSNQPQHF
cdr3_nt: TGTGCCAGCAGCGTCCAGGGTCTGAGCAATCAGCCCCAGCATTTT

clone_size: NA
v_call: TRBV30
j_call: TRBJ1-6
d_call: NA
cdr3_aa: CAWRGSEGGGSPLHF
cdr3_nt: TGTGCCTGGAGGGGGTCCGAGGGAGGTGGTTCACCCCTCCACTTT

clone_size: few
v_call: TRBV6-4
j_call: TRBJ2-1
d_call: TRBD1
cdr3_aa: CASSLTGGEMNEQFF
cdr3_nt: TGTGCCAGCAGCTTGACAGGGGGCGAGATGAATGAGCAGTTCTTC

clone_size: NA
v_call: TRBV20-1
j_call: TRBJ2-1
d_call: NA
cdr3_aa: CSASGLGNEQFF
cdr3_nt: TGCAGTGCTAGTGGGTTGGGCAATGAGCAGTTCTTC

clone_size: NA
v_call: TRBV7-2
j_call: TRBJ1-1
d_call: NA
cdr3_aa: CASSLEWTEAFF
cdr3_nt: TGTGCCAGCAGCTTAGAGTGGACTGAAGCTTTCTTT

clone_size: once
v_call: TRBV11-2
j_call: TRBJ1-2
d_call: NA
cdr3_aa: CASSLIPDSLYGYTF
cdr3_nt: TGTGCCAGCAGCTTAATCCCCGACAGTCTCTATGGCTACACCTTC

clone_size: NA
v_call: TRBV9
j_call: TRBJ1-4
d_call: NA
cdr3_aa: CASSVESGPGGEKLFF
cdr3_nt: TGTGCCAGCAGCGTAGAATCAGGTCCGGGTGGTGAAAAACTGTTTTTT

clone_size: NA
v_call: TRBV7-6
j_call: TRBJ2-2
d_call: NA
cdr3_aa: CASSLGVGELFF
cdr3_nt: TGTGCCAGCAGCTTAGGGGTAGGGGAGCTGTTTTTT

clone_size: NA
v_call: TRBV6-5
j_call: TRBJ2-7
d_call: TRBD2
cdr3_aa: CASQTSGTSYEQYF
cdr3_nt: TGTGCCAGCCAGACTAGCGGGACCTCCTACGAGCAGTACTTC

clone_size: NA
v_call: TRBV15
j_call: TRBJ1-4
d_call: NA
cdr3_aa: CATSASWDNEKLFF
cdr3_nt: TGTGCCACCAGTGCGTCGTGGGATAATGAAAAACTGTTTTTT

clone_size: NA
v_call: TRBV19
j_call: TRBJ1-6
d_call: NA
cdr3_aa: CASSIMGNRVVGSPLHF
cdr3_nt: TGTGCCAGTAGTATAATGGGGAACAGGGTCGTCGGTTCACCCCTCCACTTT

clone_size: NA
v_call: TRBV28
j_call: TRBJ1-2
d_call: TRBD1
cdr3_aa: CASSRGDSRSIYGYTF
cdr3_nt: TGTGCCAGCAGTAGAGGGGACAGCCGGTCGATCTATGGCTACACCTTC

clone_size: NA
v_call: TRBV5-1
j_call: TRBJ2-3
d_call: NA
cdr3_aa: CASPPAGGQSTDTQYF
cdr3_nt: TGCGCCAGCCCCCCGGCCGGCGGACAGAGCACAGATACGCAGTATTTT

clone_size: once
v_call: TRBV10-2
j_call: TRBJ2-3
d_call: NA
cdr3_aa: CARSKGSTDTQYF
cdr3_nt: TGCGCCCGGTCCAAGGGATCCACAGATACGCAGTATTTT

clone_size: NA
v_call: TRBV28
j_call: TRBJ2-2
d_call: NA
cdr3_aa: CASSPQTNTGELFF
cdr3_nt: TGTGCCAGCAGCCCACAAACGAACACCGGGGAGCTGTTTTTT

clone_size: NA
v_call: TRBV2
j_call: TRBJ1-5
d_call: NA
cdr3_aa: CASSGEANQPQHF
cdr3_nt: TGTGCCAGCAGTGGAGAAGCGAATCAGCCCCAGCATTTT

clone_size: once
v_call: TRBV7-9
j_call: TRBJ1-5
d_call: NA
cdr3_aa: CASSSGGPQHF
cdr3_nt: TGTGCCAGCAGCTCAGGTGGGCCCCAGCATTTT

clone_size: NA
v_call: TRBV2
j_call: TRBJ2-2
d_call: NA
cdr3_aa: CASITDRWGTGELFF
cdr3_nt: TGTGCCAGCATCACAGACAGGTGGGGGACCGGGGAGCTGTTTTTT

clone_size: NA
v_call: TRBV10-3
j_call: TRBJ1-2
d_call: NA
cdr3_aa: CAISERNSGFEYGYTF
cdr3_nt: TGTGCCATCAGTGAACGAAATTCAGGGTTCGAATATGGCTACACCTTC

clone_size: NA
v_call: TRBV7-2
j_call: TRBJ1-1
d_call: NA
cdr3_aa: CASSLVGGRDTEAFF
cdr3_nt: TGTGCCAGCAGCTTAGTTGGGGGAAGGGACACTGAAGCTTTCTTT

clone_size: NA
v_call: TRBV4-2
j_call: TRBJ2-3
d_call: NA
cdr3_aa: CASSQGISGAVHTDTQYF
cdr3_nt: TGTGCCAGCAGCCAAGGGATTTCGGGGGCCGTGCACACAGATACGCAGTATTTT

clone_size: NA
v_call: TRBV3-1/TRBV3-2
j_call: TRBJ1-2
d_call: NA
cdr3_aa: CASSQGRHDGYTF
cdr3_nt: TGTGCCAGCAGCCAAGGTCGCCATGATGGCTACACCTTC

clone_size: NA
v_call: TRBV19
j_call: TRBJ2-1
d_call: TRBD1
cdr3_aa: CASSRTGSYNEQFF
cdr3_nt: TGTGCCAGTAGTAGGACAGGGTCCTACAATGAGCAGTTCTTC

clone_size: NA
v_call: TRBV30
j_call: TRBJ2-2
d_call: NA
cdr3_aa: CAWSVLSGIGTGELFF
cdr3_nt: TGTGCCTGGAGTGTACTTAGTGGGATCGGGACCGGGGAGCTGTTTTTT

clone_size: NA
v_call: TRBV7-2
j_call: TRBJ1-5
d_call: NA
cdr3_aa: CASSLDSNTRVQPQHF
cdr3_nt: TGTGCCAGCAGCCTAGACAGTAACACGAGAGTTCAGCCCCAGCATTTT

clone_size: NA
v_call: TRBV7-8
j_call: TRBJ1-6
d_call: TRBD1
cdr3_aa: CASSLGSGTGGSPLHF
cdr3_nt: TGTGCCAGCAGCTTAGGCTCCGGGACAGGGGGATCACCCCTCCACTTT

clone_size: NA
v_call: TRBV7-3
j_call: TRBJ1-1
d_call: NA
cdr3_aa: CASSPGSAGEAFF
cdr3_nt: TGTGCCAGCAGCCCAGGATCTGCGGGTGAAGCTTTCTTT

clone_size: NA
v_call: TRBV30
j_call: TRBJ2-7
d_call: NA
cdr3_aa: CAWSSFVGSVARSHEQYF
cdr3_nt: TGTGCCTGGAGTTCGTTCGTGGGTAGCGTGGCTCGGTCCCACGAGCAGTACTTC

clone_size: NA
v_call: TRBV27
j_call: TRBJ1-4
d_call: NA
cdr3_aa: CASSLLAKGDEKLFF
cdr3_nt: TGTGCCAGCAGTTTATTGGCCAAAGGGGATGAAAAACTGTTTTTT

clone_size: NA
v_call: TRBV2
j_call: TRBJ2-5
d_call: TRBD2
cdr3_aa: CASSEEGPGTSGRRETQYF
cdr3_nt: TGTGCCAGCAGTGAAGAAGGCCCGGGGACTAGCGGGAGGAGGGAGACCCAGTACTTC

clone_size: NA
v_call: TRBV5-6
j_call: TRBJ1-2
d_call: TRBD1
cdr3_aa: CASSLQGGGYTF
cdr3_nt: TGTGCCAGCAGCTTGCAGGGGGGTGGCTACACCTTC

clone_size: NA
v_call: TRBV6-1
j_call: TRBJ1-2
d_call: TRBD1
cdr3_aa: CASSERDRVSLDYGYTF
cdr3_nt: TGTGCCAGCAGTGAACGGGACAGGGTTAGTTTGGACTATGGCTACACCTTC

clone_size: NA
v_call: TRBV6-5
j_call: TRBJ2-5
d_call: NA
cdr3_aa: CASGIRDQETQYF
cdr3_nt: TGTGCCAGCGGAATCCGGGACCAAGAGACCCAGTACTTC

clone_size: NA
v_call: TRBV30
j_call: TRBJ1-2
d_call: NA
cdr3_aa: CAWRGRAGDGYTF
cdr3_nt: TGTGCCTGGAGGGGTCGGGCAGGAGATGGCTACACCTTC

clone_size: NA
v_call: TRBV5-6
j_call: TRBJ1-2
d_call: NA
cdr3_aa: CASSLAAGSPAVYGYTF
cdr3_nt: TGTGCCAGCAGCTTGGCAGCAGGATCCCCTGCCGTCTATGGCTACACCTTC

clone_size: NA
v_call: TRBV30
j_call: TRBJ1-4
d_call: TRBD1
cdr3_aa: CAWRGRGLSNEKLFF
cdr3_nt: TGTGCCTGGAGGGGCAGGGGGCTATCTAATGAAAAACTGTTTTTT

clone_size: NA
v_call: TRBV9
j_call: TRBJ2-5
d_call: TRBD2
cdr3_aa: CASSPRGLAGGEGETQYF
cdr3_nt: TGTGCCAGCAGCCCCCGGGGGCTAGCGGGAGGAGAGGGTGAGACCCAGTACTTC

clone_size: NA
v_call: TRBV21-1
j_call: TRBJ2-5
d_call: NA
cdr3_aa: CASSARTGTQETQYF
cdr3_nt: TGTGCCAGCAGCGCACGGACAGGGACCCAAGAGACCCAGTACTTC

clone_size: NA
v_call: TRBV19
j_call: TRBJ1-2
d_call: NA
cdr3_aa: CASSISGQSYGYTF
cdr3_nt: TGTGCCAGTAGTATAAGCGGACAGAGCTATGGCTACACCTTC

clone_size: NA
v_call: TRBV6-5
j_call: TRBJ1-6
d_call: NA
cdr3_aa: CASSSRPTGRTFPLHF
cdr3_nt: TGTGCCAGCAGTTCACGTCCTACGGGACGCACATTCCCCCTCCACTTT

clone_size: NA
v_call: TRBV5-8
j_call: TRBJ2-1
d_call: TRBD1
cdr3_aa: CASSKTGTGMNEQFF
cdr3_nt: TGTGCCAGCAGCAAAACCGGGACAGGGATGAATGAGCAGTTCTTC

clone_size: NA
v_call: TRBV19
j_call: TRBJ2-3
d_call: NA
cdr3_aa: CASTRDQRKDTQYF
cdr3_nt: TGTGCCAGTACCCGGGACCAAAGAAAAGATACGCAGTATTTT

clone_size: NA
v_call: TRBV2
j_call: TRBJ1-6
d_call: NA
cdr3_aa: CASSESPRIGSPLHF
cdr3_nt: TGTGCCAGCAGTGAATCCCCCAGGATAGGTTCACCCCTCCACTTT